This entry features one T cell receptor beta chain sequence. These data are taken from a study of blood T cell repertoires in COVID-19. Libraries were prepared by immunoSEQ multiplex PCR; TCRdb keeps only in-frame clonotypes and omits some of them. Of fewer than 400,000 clones in the sample, approximately 91% were seen once. Germline trimming cut 4 bases from V and 0 bases from J; bases unmatched to any gene: 14. The germline V gene encodes CDR1 LGHDT and CDR2 YNNKEL (reference sequence). The CDR3 length is 18 residues. The chain is built from TRBV3-1 (or the pseudogene TRBV3-2) and TRBJ1-1; 7 nucleotides match TRBD1. Specimen: PBMCs or T cells enriched from blood (not recorded which). The sequence was collected from a woman in her twenties or thirties who had been exposed to COVID-19. The CDR3 region has the DNA TGTGCCAGCAGCCCCGGGACAGCACCTCTGAACATGAACACTGAAGCTTTCTTT. It specifies CASSPGTAPLNMNTEAFF.